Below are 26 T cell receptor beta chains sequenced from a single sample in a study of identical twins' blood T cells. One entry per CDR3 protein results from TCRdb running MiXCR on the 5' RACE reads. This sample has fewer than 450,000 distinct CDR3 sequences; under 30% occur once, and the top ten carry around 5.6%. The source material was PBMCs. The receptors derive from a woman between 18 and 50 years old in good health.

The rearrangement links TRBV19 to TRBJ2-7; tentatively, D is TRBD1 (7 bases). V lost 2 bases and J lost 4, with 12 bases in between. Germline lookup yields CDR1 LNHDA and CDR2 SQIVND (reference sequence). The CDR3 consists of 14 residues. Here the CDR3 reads CASSIQPGGYEQYF. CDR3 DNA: TGTGCCAGTAGTATACAACCAGGGGGGTACGAGCAGTACTTC.

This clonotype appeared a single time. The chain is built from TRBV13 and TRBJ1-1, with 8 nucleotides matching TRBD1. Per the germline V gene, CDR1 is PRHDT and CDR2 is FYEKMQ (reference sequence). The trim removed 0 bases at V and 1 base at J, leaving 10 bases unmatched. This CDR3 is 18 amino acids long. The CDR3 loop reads CASSLGRTGNFGNTEAFF. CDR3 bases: TGTGCCAGCAGCTTAGGCAGGACAGGGAATTTCGGGAACACTGAAGCTTTCTTT.

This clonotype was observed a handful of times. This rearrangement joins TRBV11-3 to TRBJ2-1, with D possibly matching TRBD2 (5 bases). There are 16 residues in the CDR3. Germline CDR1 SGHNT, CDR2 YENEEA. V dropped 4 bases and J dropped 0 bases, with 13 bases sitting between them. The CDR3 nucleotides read TGTGCCAGCAGCTCCGATGGGAGCGGCTCCTACAATGAGCAGTTCTTC. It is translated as CASSSDGSGSYNEQFF.

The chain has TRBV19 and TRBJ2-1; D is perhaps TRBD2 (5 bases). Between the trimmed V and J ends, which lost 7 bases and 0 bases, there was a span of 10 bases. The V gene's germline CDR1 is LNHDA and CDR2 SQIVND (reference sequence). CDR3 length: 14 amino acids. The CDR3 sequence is CASKPSRSYNEQFF. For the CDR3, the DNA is TGTGCCAGTAAACCTAGCCGCTCCTACAATGAGCAGTTCTTC.

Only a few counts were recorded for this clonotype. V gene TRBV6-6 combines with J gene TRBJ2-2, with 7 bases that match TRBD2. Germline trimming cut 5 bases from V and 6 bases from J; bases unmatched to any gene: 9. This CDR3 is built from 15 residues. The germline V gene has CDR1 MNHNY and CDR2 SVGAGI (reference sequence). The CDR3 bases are TGTGCCAGCAGTGAAGCGGGGCTCTACCCCGGGGAGCTGTTTTTT. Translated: CASSEAGLYPGELFF.

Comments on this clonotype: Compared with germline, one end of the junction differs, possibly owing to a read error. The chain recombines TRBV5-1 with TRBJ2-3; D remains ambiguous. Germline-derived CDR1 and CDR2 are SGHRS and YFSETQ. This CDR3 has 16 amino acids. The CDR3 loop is CASILNKPGGTDTQYF. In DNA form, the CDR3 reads TGCGCCAGCATCTTGAACAAGCCGGGTGGCACAGATACGCAGTATTTT. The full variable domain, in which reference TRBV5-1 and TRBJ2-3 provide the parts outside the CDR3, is KAGVTQTPRYLIKTRGQQVTLSCSPISGHRSVSWYQQTPGQGLQFLFEYFSETQRNKGNFPGRFSGRQFSNSRSEMNVSTLELGDSALYLCASILNKPGGTDTQYFGPGTRLTVL.

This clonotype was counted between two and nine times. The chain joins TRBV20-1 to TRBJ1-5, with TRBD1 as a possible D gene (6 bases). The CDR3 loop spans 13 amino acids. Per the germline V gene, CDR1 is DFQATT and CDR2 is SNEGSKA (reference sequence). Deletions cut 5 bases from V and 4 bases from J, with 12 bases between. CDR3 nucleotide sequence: TGCAGTGCTCAGGGGCCAGGGAATCAGCCCCAGCATTTT. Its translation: CSAQGPGNQPQHF.

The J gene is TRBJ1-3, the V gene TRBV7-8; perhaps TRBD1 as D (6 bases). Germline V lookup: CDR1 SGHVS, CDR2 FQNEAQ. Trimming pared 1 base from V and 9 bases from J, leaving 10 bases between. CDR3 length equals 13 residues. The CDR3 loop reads CASSLGRGATIYF. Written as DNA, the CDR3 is TGTGCCAGCAGCTTAGGCCGGGGGGCCACCATATATTTT.

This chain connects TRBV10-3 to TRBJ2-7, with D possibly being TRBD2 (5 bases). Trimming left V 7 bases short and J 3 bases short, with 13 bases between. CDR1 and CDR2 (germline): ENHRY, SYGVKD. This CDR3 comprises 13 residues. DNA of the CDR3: TGTGCCATCATGCCTGCTGAGGGCTACGAGCAGTACTTC. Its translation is CAIMPAEGYEQYF.

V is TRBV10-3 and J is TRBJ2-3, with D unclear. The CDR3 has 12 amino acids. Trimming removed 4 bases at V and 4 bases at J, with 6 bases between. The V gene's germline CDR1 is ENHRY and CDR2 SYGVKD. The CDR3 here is CAISVSADTQYF. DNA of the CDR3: TGTGCCATCAGTGTATCCGCAGATACGCAGTATTTT.

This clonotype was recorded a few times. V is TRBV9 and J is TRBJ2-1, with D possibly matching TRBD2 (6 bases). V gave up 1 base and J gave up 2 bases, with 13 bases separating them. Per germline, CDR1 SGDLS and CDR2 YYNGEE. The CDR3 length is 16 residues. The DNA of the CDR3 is TGTGCCAGCAGCGTACTTCGGGGGAGCACCTACAATGAGCAGTTCTTC. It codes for CASSVLRGSTYNEQFF.

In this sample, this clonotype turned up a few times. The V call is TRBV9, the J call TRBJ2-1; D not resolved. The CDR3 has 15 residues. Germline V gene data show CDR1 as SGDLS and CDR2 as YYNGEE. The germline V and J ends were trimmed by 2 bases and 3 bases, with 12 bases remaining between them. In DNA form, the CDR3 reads TGTGCCAGCAGCGTCAGAATTGAATTCTACAATGAGCAGTTCTTC. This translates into CASSVRIEFYNEQFF.

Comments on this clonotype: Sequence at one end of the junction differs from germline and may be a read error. The CDR3 sequence is CTSSLTRGPGEKLFF. Written as DNA, the CDR3 is TGTACCAGCAGCTTAACCAGGGGGCCTGGTGAAAAACTGTTTTTT. V and J are TRBV7-9 and TRBJ1-4, with 8 bases that match TRBD1. CDR3 length: 15 residues. Looked up from germline, CDR1 is SEHNR and CDR2 is FQNEAQ (reference sequence).

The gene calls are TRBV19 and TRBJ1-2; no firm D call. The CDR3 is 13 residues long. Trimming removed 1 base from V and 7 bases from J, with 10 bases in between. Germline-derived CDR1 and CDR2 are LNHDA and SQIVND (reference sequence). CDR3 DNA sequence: TGTGCCAGTAGTATAGCACCCACGGGTGGCTACACCTTC. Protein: CASSIAPTGGYTF.

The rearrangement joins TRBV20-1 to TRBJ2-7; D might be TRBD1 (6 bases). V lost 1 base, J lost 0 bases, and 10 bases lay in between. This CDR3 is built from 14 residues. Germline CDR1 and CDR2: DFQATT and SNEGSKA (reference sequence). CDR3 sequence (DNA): TGCAGTGCTAGAGGGGGGCCCAGCTCCTACGAGCAGTACTTC. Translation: CSARGGPSSYEQYF.

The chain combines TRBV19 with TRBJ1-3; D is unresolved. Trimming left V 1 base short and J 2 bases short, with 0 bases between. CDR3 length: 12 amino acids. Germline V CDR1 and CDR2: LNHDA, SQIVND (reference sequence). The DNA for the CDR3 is TGTGCCAGTAGTATAGCTGGAAACACCATATATTTT. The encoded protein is CASSIAGNTIYF.

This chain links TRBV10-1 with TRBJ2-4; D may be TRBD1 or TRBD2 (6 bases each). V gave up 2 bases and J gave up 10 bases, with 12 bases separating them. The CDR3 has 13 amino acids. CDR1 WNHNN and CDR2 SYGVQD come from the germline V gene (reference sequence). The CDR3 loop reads CASSEGTGRIQYF. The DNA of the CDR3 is TGCGCCAGCAGTGAGGGAACAGGGAGGATTCAGTACTTC.

CDR3 nucleotide sequence: TGTGCCAGTAGTACCAGACCGGGGAACACTGAAGCTTTCTTT. Encoded protein: CASSTRPGNTEAFF. This rearrangement joins TRBV19 to TRBJ1-1, with unresolved D. CDR1 and CDR2 from the germline V gene are LNHDA and SQIVND (reference sequence). The CDR3 has 14 residues. V lost 4 bases and J lost 1, with 10 bases in between.

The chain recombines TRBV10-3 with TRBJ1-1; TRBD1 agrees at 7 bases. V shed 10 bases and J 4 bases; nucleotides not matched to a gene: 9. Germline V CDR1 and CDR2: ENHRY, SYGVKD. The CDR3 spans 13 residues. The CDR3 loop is CATRQGTATEAFF. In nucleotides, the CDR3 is TGTGCCACTCGACAGGGCACGGCCACTGAAGCTTTCTTT.

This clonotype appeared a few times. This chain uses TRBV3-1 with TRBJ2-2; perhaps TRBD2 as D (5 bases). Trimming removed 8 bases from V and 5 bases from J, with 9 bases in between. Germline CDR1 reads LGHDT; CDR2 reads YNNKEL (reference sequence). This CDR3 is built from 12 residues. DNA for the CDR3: TGTGCCAGCCGGGGAACTACCGGGGAGCTGTTTTTT. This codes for CASRGTTGELFF.

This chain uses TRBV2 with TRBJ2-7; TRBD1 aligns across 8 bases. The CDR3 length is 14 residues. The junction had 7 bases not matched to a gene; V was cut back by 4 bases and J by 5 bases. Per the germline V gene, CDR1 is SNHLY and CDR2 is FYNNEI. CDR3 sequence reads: CASSASRGRNEQYF. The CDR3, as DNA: TGTGCCAGCAGTGCATCCAGGGGGCGTAACGAGCAGTACTTC.

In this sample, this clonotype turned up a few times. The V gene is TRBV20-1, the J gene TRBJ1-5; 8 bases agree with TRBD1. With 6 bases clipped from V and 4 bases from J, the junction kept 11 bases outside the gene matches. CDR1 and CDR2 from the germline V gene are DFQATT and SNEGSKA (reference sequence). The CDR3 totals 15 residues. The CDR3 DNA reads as TGCAGTGCCCAATTAACAGGGGGGTCGAATCAGCCCCAGCATTTT. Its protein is CSAQLTGGSNQPQHF.

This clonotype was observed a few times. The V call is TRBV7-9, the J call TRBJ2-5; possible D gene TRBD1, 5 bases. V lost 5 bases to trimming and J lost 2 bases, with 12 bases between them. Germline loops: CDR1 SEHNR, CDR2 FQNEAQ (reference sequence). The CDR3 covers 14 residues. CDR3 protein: CASSARQLQETQYF. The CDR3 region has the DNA TGTGCCAGCAGCGCTCGACAGTTACAAGAGACCCAGTACTTC.

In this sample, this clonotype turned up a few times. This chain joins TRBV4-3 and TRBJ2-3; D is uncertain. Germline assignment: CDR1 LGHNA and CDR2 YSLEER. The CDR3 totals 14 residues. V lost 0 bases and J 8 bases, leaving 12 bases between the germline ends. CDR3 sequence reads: CASSQDLPASTQYF. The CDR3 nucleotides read TGCGCCAGCAGCCAAGATTTGCCGGCCTCTACGCAGTATTTT.

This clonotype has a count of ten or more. In DNA form, the CDR3 reads TGTGCCAGCAGCTTCCCCACCTCTGGAAACACCATATATTTT. Its protein is CASSFPTSGNTIYF. The gene calls are TRBV7-9 and TRBJ1-3, with D hard to call. Germline values: CDR1 SEHNR, CDR2 FQNEAQ (reference sequence). This CDR3 contains 14 residues. Deletions cut 3 bases from V and 0 bases from J, with 6 bases between.

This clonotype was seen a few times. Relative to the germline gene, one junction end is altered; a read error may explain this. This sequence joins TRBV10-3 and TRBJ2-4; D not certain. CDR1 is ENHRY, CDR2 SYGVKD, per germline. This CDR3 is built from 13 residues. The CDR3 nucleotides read TGTACCATCAGTGACCCCGCCAAAAACATTCAGTACTTC. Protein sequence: CTISDPAKNIQYF.